Listed below are T cell receptor beta chains from one sample, sequenced in a study of cytomegalovirus exposure and HLA in healthy donors. Some clones are missing from TCRdb's copy, which holds only in-frame ones; the method was immunoSEQ multiplex PCR. The table records approximately 150,000 clones, about three quarters of them present only once. Sequenced input: PBMCs. The receptors here all came from a male donor in good health and CMV-seronegative. CDR3s include the opening cysteine and the closing phenylalanine or tryptophan. Fields, in order: J gene, clone size, V gene, D gene, CDR3 DNA, CDR3 protein. A D gene is named only where the DNA matches it firmly. Size is omitted from some rows. Given values are once, few, many or a class for expanded clones.

TRBJ1-2,NA,TRBV5-1,TRBD1,TGCGCCAGCAGGGACCCCCGGGACAGCAATGGCTACACCTTC,CASRDPRDSNGYTF
TRBJ2-2,NA,TRBV6-4,NA,TGTGCCAGCAGTGTAACCGGGGCCGGGGAGCTGTTTTTT,CASSVTGAGELFF
TRBJ1-5,many,TRBV6-1,TRBD1,TGTGCCAGCAGTGAAGCCCAGGGACAGGGGTTTGAGCCCCAGCATTTT,CASSEAQGQGFEPQHF
TRBJ2-2,few,TRBV29-1,NA,TGCAGCGCGAGACAGACGAACACCGGGGAGCTGTTTTTT,CSARQTNTGELFF
TRBJ1-2,NA,TRBV7-2,NA,TGTGCCAGCAGCTTATTGCGGGCTAACTATGGCTACACCTTC,CASSLLRANYGYTF
TRBJ1-1,NA,TRBV7-3,TRBD1,TGTGCCAGCAGCTTAGGCACAGGGGGCGAGGGAGAAGCTTTCTTT,CASSLGTGGEGEAFF
TRBJ1-1,NA,TRBV11-2,NA,TGTGCCAGCAGCTTCAGATGGAACACTGAAGCTTTCTTT,CASSFRWNTEAFF
TRBJ2-3,NA,TRBV6-6,TRBD1,TGTGCCAGCATCCGACAGGGGAGCACAGATACGCAGTATTTT,CASIRQGSTDTQYF
TRBJ1-2,NA,TRBV7-3,NA,TGTGCCAGCAGGGATCCTCGAGGCAGGGACTATGGCTACACCTTC,CASRDPRGRDYGYTF
TRBJ1-5,NA,TRBV5-1,NA,TGCGCCAGCAGCTTGGATAGGGGCCATCAGCCCCAGCATTTT,CASSLDRGHQPQHF
TRBJ1-5,NA,TRBV7-2,NA,TGTGCCAGCAGCTTAGTGGCTCAGCCCCAGCATTTT,CASSLVAQPQHF
TRBJ2-5,NA,TRBV10-3,TRBD1,TGTGCCATCAGTGCGACGACAGGGAAAGAGACCCAGTACTTC,CAISATTGKETQYF
TRBJ2-5,once,TRBV11-2,TRBD1,TGTGCCAGCAGGACAATACCGGGACAGGGAACCTGGGAGACCCAGTACTTC,CASRTIPGQGTWETQYF
TRBJ2-1,NA,TRBV9,TRBD2,TGTGCCAGCAGCGTAGAATCCTTAGCGGGGGGTCCCGTCGATGAGCAGTTCTTC,CASSVESLAGGPVDEQFF
TRBJ2-7,NA,TRBV11-3,TRBD1,TGTGCCAGCAGCCAAGGGACAGGGTTCGACGAGCAGTACTTC,CASSQGTGFDEQYF